Each of the 4 T cell receptor beta chains below was sequenced from the same sample in a study of T cell repertoires in cytomegalovirus infection. Via MiXCR, TCRdb re-called the reads, giving one row per CDR3 protein. The sample lists 250,000 to 300,000 distinct CDR3 sequences, about 26% occurring once. Source material: PBMCs. The receptors come from a human donor in good health (CMV status not recorded). Some clones in this sample may be carry-over from other donors' samples.

This clonotype has only a few counts. The chain combines TRBV20-1 with TRBJ1-6; D possibly corresponds to TRBD1 (5 bases). The CDR3 has 14 amino acids. V was cut by 6 bases and J by 5 bases, with 14 bases left in between. CDR1 is DFQATT, CDR2 SNEGSKA, per germline (reference sequence). The CDR3 DNA reads TGCAGTGCCCCGAATGACAGAGATAATTCACCCCTCCACTTT. Translating gives CSAPNDRDNSPLHF.

The rearrangement joins TRBV7-6 to TRBJ2-3, with D perhaps TRBD2 (6 bases). Trimming pared 7 bases from V and 5 bases from J, leaving 16 bases between. In germline, CDR1 is SGHVS, CDR2 FNYEAQ. This CDR3 spans 14 amino acids. CDR3 loop: CASTTGVYGDTQYF. The CDR3 DNA reads as TGTGCCAGCACGACGGGAGTCTATGGAGATACGCAGTATTTT.

The CDR3 sequence: CASSQEGRTQYF. CDR3 sequence (DNA): TGTGCCAGCAGCCAAGAGGGGCGGACGCAGTACTTC. The rearrangement joins TRBV3-1 to TRBJ2-7; weak D call: TRBD1 (5 bases). The germline gives CDR1 LGHDT, CDR2 YNNKEL (reference sequence). The CDR3 is made up of 12 amino acids. Trimming removed 0 bases at V and 9 bases at J, with 9 bases between.

The chain has TRBV11-2 and TRBJ2-7; maybe TRBD1 (5 bases). The CDR3 has 14 residues. Germline CDR1 SGHAT, CDR2 FQNNGV. The germline V and J ends were trimmed by 5 bases and 6 bases, with 17 bases remaining between them. This chain's CDR3 is CASSPVQGRGEQYF. For the CDR3, the DNA is TGTGCCAGCAGCCCCGTTCAGGGAAGGGGCGAGCAGTACTTC.